This T cell receptor beta chain is drawn from a study of preoperative IRX-2 immunotherapy in early breast cancer. Treatment: preoperative locoregional IRX-2 cytokine immunotherapy. Samples came from a phase Ib trial of preoperative locoregional IRX-2 cytokine immunotherapy. Germline V gives CDR1 LNHDA, CDR2 SQIVND (reference sequence). The V gene lost 5 bases and the J gene lost 4 bases, with 9 bases spanning the gap. There are 13 residues in the CDR3. This table comes from immunoSEQ multiplex PCR, and its TCRdb copy is limited to in-frame clones, with some not included. Of about 3,600 clones listed, 55% to 70% are singletons.

The sample here was tumor tissue, taken after IRX-2 immunotherapy. The chain is built from TRBV19 and TRBJ1-3; D remains unclear. The receptor was derived from a human donor with breast cancer. In DNA, the CDR3 is TGTGCCAGTAGTCCTTCTGGAGGAAACACCATATATTTT. Translation: CASSPSGGNTIYF.